The 23 T cell receptor beta chains listed next were all sequenced from one sample in a study of PD-1 blockade in classical Hodgkin lymphoma. Produced via immunoSEQ multiplex PCR; TCRdb's table is partial and in-frame only. The sample shows approximately 15,000 clones, about 80% of them seen only once. Each and every patient relapsed after autologous stem cell transplantation, and patients got differing brentuximab vedotin exposure. This material consisted of peripheral blood mononuclear cells (PBMCs), taken before the second cycle of nivolumab. These TCRs come from a human donor with classical Hodgkin lymphoma.

In the case of this clone: Different DNA sequences within this sample yield the same CDR3. This chain uses TRBV5-1 with TRBJ2-3; D not resolved. From germline, CDR1 is SGHRS and CDR2 YFSETQ. CDR3 length: 11 residues. V was clipped by 3 bases and J by 3 bases, with 2 bases between them. CDR3 in DNA: TGCGCCAGCAGCTCAACAGATACGCAGTATTTT. This gives the protein CASSSTDTQYF.

In its sample, this clone was seen once. The rearrangement uses TRBV7-9 and TRBJ2-5, with 14 positions matching TRBD2. The V gene's germline CDR1 is SEHNR and CDR2 FQNEAQ (reference sequence). This CDR3 has 16 amino acids. V was pared by 4 bases and J by 5 bases, with 6 bases of the junction left unmatched. CDR3 protein: CASSSTSGGAYETQYF. DNA for the CDR3: TGTGCCAGCAGCTCGACTAGCGGGGGGGCCTACGAGACCCAGTACTTC.

The CDR3 DNA follows: TGTGCCAGCAGCCAGGGACAGCTACAAGAGACCCAGTACTTC. Residues: CASSQGQLQETQYF. This chain links TRBV7-8 with TRBJ2-5; 7 bases are a match to TRBD1. From germline, CDR1 is SGHVS and CDR2 FQNEAQ. The J segment lost 2 bases and the V segment lost 5 bases, leaving 5 bases of the junction unmatched. The CDR3 length is 14 residues.

This chain uses TRBV11-3 with TRBJ1-5, with D perhaps TRBD1 (5 bases). Germline-derived CDR1 and CDR2 are SGHNT and YENEEA. This CDR3 comprises 14 residues. Trimming removed 1 base at V and 7 bases at J, with 11 bases between. As DNA, the CDR3 is TGTGCCAGCAGCTTAGCCAGGGCTCTGCAGCCCCAGCATTTT. This translates into CASSLARALQPQHF.

This chain links TRBV5-1 with TRBJ2-7, with D uncertain. CDR1 SGHRS and CDR2 YFSETQ come from the germline V gene. The CDR3 has 14 residues. V was pared by 4 bases and J by 2 bases, with 13 bases between. In DNA, the CDR3 is TGCGCCAGCAGCGGAGAGATGCCCCCCTACGAGCAGTACTTC. It codes for CASSGEMPPYEQYF.

This clone was seen only a few times. The chain employs TRBV4-1 and TRBJ1-2; no firm D call. V lost 0 bases, J lost 7 bases, and 12 bases lay in between. This CDR3 comprises 14 residues. The V gene's germline CDR1 is MGHRA and CDR2 YSYEKL. CDR3 DNA sequence: TGCGCCAGCAGCCAAGATAATCGGCTCGCTGGCTACACCTTC. It yields the protein CASSQDNRLAGYTF.

This chain joins TRBV5-4 and TRBJ2-1; TRBD2 aligns across 11 bases. CDR3 length: 16 amino acids. V was pared by 4 bases and J by 7 bases, with 10 bases of the junction left unmatched. Germline-derived CDR1 and CDR2 are SGHNT and YYREEE (reference sequence). The CDR3 loop is CASSQLSGRAGNEQFF. The CDR3 DNA reads as TGTGCCAGCAGCCAACTTAGCGGGAGGGCAGGGAATGAGCAGTTCTTC.

The V gene is TRBV2, the J gene TRBJ1-4; a weak D match, TRBD1 (5 bases). Germline CDR1 reads SNHLY; CDR2 reads FYNNEI. The CDR3 extends over 12 amino acids. V was shortened by 6 bases and J by 8 bases, with 10 bases between the two germline ends. The CDR3 protein is CASRPGDEKLFF. The CDR3 nucleotides read TGTGCCAGCAGGCCGGGGGACGAAAAACTGTTTTTT.

This sequence joins TRBV5-1 and TRBJ2-2; the D is unclear. Trimming took 0 bases from V and 5 from J, leaving 11 bases between them. The CDR3 consists of 15 residues. The germline gives CDR1 SGHRS, CDR2 YFSETQ. CDR3 protein: CASSLAGPRTGELFF. CDR3 coding DNA: TGCGCCAGCAGCTTGGCTGGACCTCGTACCGGGGAGCTGTTTTTT.

The chain links TRBV9 to TRBJ2-2; TRBD2 matches 10 bases. The length of the CDR3 is 15 residues. V trimming: 6 bases; J trimming: 1 base; junction bases outside the gene matches: 3. Germline V CDR1 and CDR2: SGDLS, YYNGEE. CDR3 coding DNA: TGTGCCAGCACCCGACTAGCGGGGAACACCGGGGAGCTGTTTTTT. Its translation: CASTRLAGNTGELFF.

The genes are TRBV19 and TRBJ1-1, with 9 bases fitting TRBD1. The CDR3 is made up of 14 amino acids. Germline CDR1 reads LNHDA; CDR2 reads SQIVND (reference sequence). The V segment lost 5 bases and the J segment 3 bases; nucleotides outside the gene matches: 4. The CDR3 here is CASSSWTGDTEAFF. The CDR3, as DNA: TGTGCCAGTAGTTCATGGACAGGGGACACTGAAGCTTTCTTT. The whole variable domain, filled in from reference TRBV19 and TRBJ1-1, reads DGGITQSPKYLFRKEGQNVTLSCEQNLNHDAMYWYRQDPGQGLRLIYYSQIVNDFQKGDIAEGYSVSREKKESFPLTVTSAQKNPTAFYLCASSSWTGDTEAFFGQGTRLTVV.

This clone is large in the sample. The rearrangement links TRBV6-1 to TRBJ1-5; D is perhaps TRBD1 (5 bases). Germline V CDR1 and CDR2: MNHNS, SASEGT. With 0 bases removed from V and 7 bases from J, the gap between germline ends came to 13 bases. The CDR3 loop spans 15 amino acids. This CDR3 is CASSEAGGVEQPQHF. The CDR3 DNA is TGTGCCAGCAGTGAAGCGGGGGGGGTGGAGCAGCCCCAGCATTTT.

The chain couples TRBV11-2 to TRBJ2-2, with D perhaps being TRBD1 or TRBD2 (6 bases each). CDR1 and CDR2 from the germline V gene are SGHAT and FQNNGV. This CDR3 is 15 amino acids long. V dropped 2 bases and J dropped 3 bases, with 10 bases sitting between them. The CDR3 DNA sequence: TGTGCCAGCAGCTTATCGGGGGCCGACACCGGGGAGCTGTTTTTT. It encodes CASSLSGADTGELFF.

The rearrangement uses TRBV6-5 and TRBJ2-1; possible D gene TRBD1, 8 bases. The CDR3 is 16 amino acids. CDR1 MNHEY and CDR2 SVGAGI come from the germline V gene. V lost 2 bases and J lost 6, with 17 bases in between. CDR3 sequence (DNA): TGTGCCAGCAGTTACCTACCTAGCGGACAGGGCAATGAGCAGTTCTTC. This translates into CASSYLPSGQGNEQFF.

The chain combines TRBV30 with TRBJ2-3, with D possibly matching TRBD2 (6 bases). Germline V lookup: CDR1 GTSNPN, CDR2 SVGIG (reference sequence). The CDR3 runs to 15 residues. Trimming stripped 2 bases from V and 1 base from J, with 13 bases between. CDR3 loop: CAWSRDASGTDTQYF. CDR3 nucleotides: TGTGCCTGGAGTCGGGACGCTAGCGGCACAGATACGCAGTATTTT.

The chain carries TRBV10-1 and TRBJ1-2; 10 positions agree with TRBD1. The CDR3 spans 16 residues. The V segment lost 3 bases and the J segment 7 bases; nucleotides outside the gene matches: 11. Germline V gives CDR1 WNHNN, CDR2 SYGVQD (reference sequence). The DNA of the CDR3 is TGCGCCAGCAGTGAACCTGTCCAGGGGACAGGGGTTGGCTACACCTTC. Translated: CASSEPVQGTGVGYTF.

The chain uses TRBV4-1 and TRBJ2-7; D not resolved. CDR3 length equals 17 residues. Germline V gene sequence: CDR1 MGHRA, CDR2 YSYEKL. Deletions cut 1 base from V and 0 bases from J, with 16 bases between. CDR3 amino acids: CASSQVDMGFTSYEQYF. CDR3 bases: TGCGCCAGCAGCCAAGTCGACATGGGGTTTACCTCCTACGAGCAGTACTTC.

The chain uses TRBV7-8 and TRBJ2-2; no clear D gene. V lost 3 bases, J lost 4 bases, and 9 bases lay in between. CDR3 length: 14 residues. Germline CDR1 SGHVS, CDR2 FQNEAQ. The chain's CDR3 is CASSLRRFTGELFF. The CDR3 nucleotides read TGTGCCAGCAGCTTGCGGCGGTTCACCGGGGAGCTGTTTTTT.

V is TRBV7-2 and J is TRBJ1-6; no firm D call. This CDR3 has 12 amino acids. Per the germline V gene, CDR1 is SGHTA and CDR2 is FQGNSA. V lost 5 bases and J 7 bases, leaving 6 bases between the germline ends. Written as DNA, the CDR3 is TGTGCCAGCAGCCGGATGAATTCACCCCTCCACTTT. This gives the protein CASSRMNSPLHF.

This clone was detected a few times. The genes are TRBV25-1 and TRBJ1-6, with 9 bases that match TRBD1. The CDR3 loop spans 15 amino acids. Germline V gene sequence: CDR1 MGHDK, CDR2 SYGVNS. With V trimmed by 5 bases and J by 3 bases, 2 bases remained unmatched. CDR3 bases: TGTGCCAGCAGTCGACAGGGGGTCTATAATTCACCCCTCCACTTT. Translation: CASSRQGVYNSPLHF.

This rearrangement joins TRBV4-1 to TRBJ2-5, with D perhaps given as TRBD1 or TRBD2 (5 bases each). The assigned J gene may be wrong: the sequence end matches TRBJ2-7 better. CDR1 and CDR2 from the germline V gene are MGHRA and YSYEKL. This CDR3 comprises 19 residues. CDR3 in amino acids: CASSRGPLQRGENSYEQYF. CDR3 bases: TGCGCCAGCAGCCGGGGCCCCCTACAGAGGGGCGAAAATTCCTACGAGCAGTACTTC.

This chain joins TRBV4-1 and TRBJ2-7; 7 bases fit TRBD1. CDR1 is MGHRA and CDR2 is YSYEKL in the germline V gene. The CDR3 contains 13 residues. V trimming: 3 bases; J trimming: 5 bases; junction bases outside the gene matches: 4. The DNA of the CDR3 is TGCGCCAGCAGCCAGCGACAGGGCCACGAGCAGTACTTC. Translating gives CASSQRQGHEQYF.

This chain joins TRBV21-1 and TRBJ2-3; the table's D call of TRBD2 was not tested on the DNA. TRBV21-1 is a listed pseudogene. The CDR3 is 14 amino acids. Written as DNA, the CDR3 is TGTGCCAGCAGCCAACGGGGGGGACAGTATACGCAGTATTTT. It codes for CASSQRGGQYTQYF.